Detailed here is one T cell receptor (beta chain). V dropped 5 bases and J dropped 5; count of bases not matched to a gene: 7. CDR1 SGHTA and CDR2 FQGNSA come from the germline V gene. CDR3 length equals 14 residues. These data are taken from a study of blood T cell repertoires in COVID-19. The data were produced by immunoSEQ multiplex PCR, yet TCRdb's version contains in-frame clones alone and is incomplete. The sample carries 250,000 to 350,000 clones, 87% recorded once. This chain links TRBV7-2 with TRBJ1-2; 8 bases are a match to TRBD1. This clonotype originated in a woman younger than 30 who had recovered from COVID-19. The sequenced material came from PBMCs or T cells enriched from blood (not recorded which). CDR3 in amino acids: CASSPEGQVYGYTF. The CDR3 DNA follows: TGTGCCAGCAGCCCAGAGGGACAGGTGTATGGCTACACCTTC.